This paragraph covers one T cell receptor (beta chain) sequence. Germline values: CDR1 MNHEY, CDR2 SVGEGT. Germline trimming cut 7 bases from V and 5 bases from J; bases unmatched to any gene: 10. The CDR3 contains 14 residues. Each CDR3 protein gets one entry after TCRdb re-called the RT-PCR reads with MiXCR. Here the sample spans hundreds of thousands of distinct CDR3 sequences, 14% being singletons. The sample comprised memory CD4+ T cells from blood. The receptor was derived from a female donor in good health, serving as a healthy control. The V and J genes are TRBV6-2 or TRBV6-3 and TRBJ2-7; 8 bases align to TRBD1. CDR3 sequence reads: CASTLAGGGDEQYF. CDR3 bases: TGTGCCAGCACCCTGGCAGGGGGCGGCGACGAGCAGTACTTC.